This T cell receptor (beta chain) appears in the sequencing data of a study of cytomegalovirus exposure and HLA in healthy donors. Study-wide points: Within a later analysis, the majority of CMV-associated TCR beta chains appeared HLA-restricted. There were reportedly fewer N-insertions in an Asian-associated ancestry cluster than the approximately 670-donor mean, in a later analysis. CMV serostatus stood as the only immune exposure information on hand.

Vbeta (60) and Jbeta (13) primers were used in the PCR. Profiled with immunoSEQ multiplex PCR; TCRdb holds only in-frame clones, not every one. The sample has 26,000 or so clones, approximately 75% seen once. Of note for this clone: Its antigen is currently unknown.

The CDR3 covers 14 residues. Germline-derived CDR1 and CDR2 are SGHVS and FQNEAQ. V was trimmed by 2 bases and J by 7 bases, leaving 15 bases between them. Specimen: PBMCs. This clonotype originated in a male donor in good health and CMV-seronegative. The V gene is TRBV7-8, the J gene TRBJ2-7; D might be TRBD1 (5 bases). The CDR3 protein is CASSLWARVGEQYF. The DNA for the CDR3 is TGTGCCAGCAGCTTATGGGCCAGGGTGGGAGAGCAGTACTTC.